This TCR beta chain was observed in a study of breast tumors, draining lymph nodes, adjacent tissues. The germline V gene has CDR1 DFQATT and CDR2 SNEGSKA (reference sequence). The CDR3 is made up of 14 amino acids. TCRdb redid the calling of the multiplex PCR reads with MiXCR, one entry per CDR3 protein. There are some 230,000 distinct CDR3 sequences in the sample; roughly a third occur only once, and under 4.5% lies in the top ten. Breast cancer patients provided tissue from their axillary draining lymph nodes. Note on this clonotype: One junction end does not reproduce the germline sequence, and a read error may be involved.

This rearrangement joins TRBV20-1 to TRBJ1-4, with D perhaps matching TRBD1 (6 bases). The TCR originated in a female donor with breast cancer. Some clones in this sample may be carry-over from other donors' samples. Input material: axillary lymph node tissue. The CDR3 region has the DNA TGCGGTGCTAGGATGGGGGGGCGCGATGGAAAACTGTTTTTT. Residues: CGARMGGRDGKLFF.